This T cell receptor beta chain comes out of a study of tumor and adjacent non-tumor tissue in lung cancer. Looking at the study overall: Stage I to III disease affected 9 to 10 men and roughly five women aged roughly 31 to 76.

Findings and limits, study-wide: Compared with tumor, normal lung showed significantly lower TCR diversity.

About this clonotype: Its specificity is not known. One end of the junction is discordant with germline, which a read error may explain.

Three rounds of nested PCR, following a modified ARM-PCR protocol, produced the TCRbeta library. TCRdb reprocessed the multiplex PCR reads via MiXCR and lists one record per CDR3 protein. Of 200,000 or so distinct CDR3 sequences in the sample, around 70% were seen once. RNA was extracted from bulk tissue without any cell sorting. This CDR3 has 16 residues. From germline, CDR1 is MDHEN and CDR2 SYDVKM. The J gene is TRBJ1-4, the V gene TRBV28; TRBD1 aligns across 8 bases. Sequencing was done on a sample of lung tumor tissue. This TCR was recovered from a man aged 55 to 69 with non-small cell lung cancer. CDR3 protein: CASSFRGRTGTEKLLF. DNA for the CDR3: TGTGCCAGCAGTTTTAGAGGCCGGACAGGGACGGAAAAACTGCTTTTT.